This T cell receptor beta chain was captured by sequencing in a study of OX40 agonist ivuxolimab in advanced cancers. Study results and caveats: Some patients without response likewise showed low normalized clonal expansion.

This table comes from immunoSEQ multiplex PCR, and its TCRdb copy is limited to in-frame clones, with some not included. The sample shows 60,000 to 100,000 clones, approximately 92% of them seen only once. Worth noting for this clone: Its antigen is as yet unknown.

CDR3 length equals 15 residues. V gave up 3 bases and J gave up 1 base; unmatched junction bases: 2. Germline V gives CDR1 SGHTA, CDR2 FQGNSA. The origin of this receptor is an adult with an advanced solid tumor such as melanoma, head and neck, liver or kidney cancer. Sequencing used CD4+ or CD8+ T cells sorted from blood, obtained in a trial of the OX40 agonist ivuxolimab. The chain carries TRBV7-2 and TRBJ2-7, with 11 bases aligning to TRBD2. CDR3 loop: CASSLRLAGSYEQYF. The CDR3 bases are TGTGCCAGCAGCTTGCGACTAGCGGGATCCTACGAGCAGTACTTC.